This passage covers 12 T cell receptor beta chains from one sample sequenced in a study of Ad26.COV2.S vaccination and SARS-CoV-2 variants. Noted treatment: 19 received Ad26.COV2.S at low or high dose, single or two shots; 5 received placebo; per-sample allocation not given. Repertoires come from day 63 after the first vaccine or placebo injection. TCRdb's copy holds only in-frame clones and misses some; the assay was immunoSEQ multiplex PCR. Here the sample spans a few hundred thousand clones, 80% to 95% being singletons. The material was peripheral blood, obtained in a trial of Ad26.COV2.S vaccine versus placebo. The receptors here all came from a person aged 18-60 years who received the Ad26.COV2.S COVID-19 vaccine or a placebo.

This chain uses TRBV7-9 with TRBJ1-5; D not certain. Germline V CDR1 and CDR2: SEHNR, FQNEAQ (reference sequence). The CDR3 consists of 15 residues. V was trimmed by 1 base and J by 0 bases, leaving 7 bases between them. The CDR3 spells CASSLDTDSNQPQHF. The CDR3 region has the DNA TGTGCCAGCAGCTTAGACACGGATAGCAATCAGCCCCAGCATTTT.

This chain connects TRBV21-1 to TRBJ2-1; the DNA was not compared with TRBD1, the D call given in the table. TRBV21-1 is deemed a pseudogene. This CDR3 region has 17 residues. CDR3: CASSTARQGGSYNEQFF. The CDR3 DNA sequence: TGTGCCAGCAGCACTGCCCGACAGGGGGGATCCTACAATGAGCAGTTCTTC.

The chain uses TRBV28 and TRBJ1-5, with 7 bases fitting TRBD1. The CDR3 runs to 14 residues. Germline-derived CDR1 and CDR2 are MDHEN and SYDVKM. V gave up 7 bases and J gave up 4 bases; unmatched junction bases: 7. Here the CDR3 DNA reads TGTGCCAGCACTCAGGGGGGTACGAATCAGCCCCAGCATTTT. Its translation: CASTQGGTNQPQHF.

The rearrangement joins TRBV6-5 to TRBJ1-2; D gene ambiguous. Trimming removed 2 bases from V and 7 bases from J, with 17 bases in between. Germline V CDR1 and CDR2: MNHEY, SVGAGI. The CDR3 runs to 15 residues. This CDR3 reads CASSYRTKLPRGYTF. CDR3 DNA: TGTGCCAGCAGTTACCGAACTAAGCTGCCTCGTGGCTACACCTTC.

The chain couples TRBV6-2 or TRBV6-3 to TRBJ2-7; the D gene is possibly TRBD2 (5 bases). The CDR3 totals 16 residues. Germline V gives CDR1 MNHEY, CDR2 SVGEGT. The V gene lost 0 bases and the J gene lost 0 bases, with 12 bases spanning the gap. The CDR3 sequence: CASSYSLAVNSYEQYF. CDR3 sequence (DNA): TGTGCCAGCAGTTACTCGCTAGCAGTCAACTCCTACGAGCAGTACTTC.

This sequence joins TRBV5-5 and TRBJ2-7; D is uncertain. Trimming took off 3 bases at V and 7 bases at J, with 14 bases between the two ends. The CDR3 sequence is 13 residues long. Germline assignment: CDR1 SGHKS and CDR2 YYEKEE (reference sequence). CDR3 coding DNA: TGTGCCAGCAGCTCCGTGTTGACACGTGAGCAGTACTTC. Its translation: CASSSVLTREQYF. Together with reference TRBV5-5 and TRBJ2-7, the CDR3 gives the full variable domain: DAGVTQSPTHLIKTRGQQVTLRCSPISGHKSVSWYQQVLGQGPQFIFQYYEKEERGRGNFPDRFSARQFPNYSSELNVNALLLGDSALYLCASSSVLTREQYFGPGTRLTVT.

This chain uses TRBV5-4 with TRBJ2-5, with unresolved D. The CDR3 is 15 residues long. In germline, CDR1 is SGHNT, CDR2 YYREEE (reference sequence). The V end was cut by 4 bases, the J end by 2 bases, with 15 bases between. The CDR3 loop reads CASSPRPRIQETQYF. DNA of the CDR3: TGTGCCAGCAGCCCCAGGCCGAGGATACAAGAGACCCAGTACTTC.

The chain joins TRBV4-2 to TRBJ2-6; 7 bases fit TRBD1. The CDR3 is 16 amino acids. The V gene end was trimmed by 5 bases and the J gene end by 1 base; junction bases not matched to a gene: 5. CDR1 and CDR2 from the germline V gene are LGHNA and YNFKEQ. The CDR3 DNA reads TGTGCCAGCAGCAGATCACAGGGGTCTGGGGCCAACGTCCTGACTTTC. Its translation is CASSRSQGSGANVLTF.

The V gene is TRBV6-5, the J gene TRBJ1-5; unclear D gene. Germline V gene lookup returns CDR1 MNHEY and CDR2 SVGAGI. The CDR3 spans 13 residues. V was clipped by 7 bases and J by 7 bases, with 14 bases between them. The CDR3 DNA follows: TGTGCCAGCACCAAAGGACCGAAACAGCCCCAGCATTTT. It encodes CASTKGPKQPQHF.

This chain connects TRBV7-9 to TRBJ2-5, with 15 bases aligning to TRBD2. The CDR3 consists of 17 residues. Trimming removed 5 bases from V and 5 bases from J; junction bases left unmatched: 9. Germline CDR1 is SEHNR and CDR2 is FQNEAQ (reference sequence). The CDR3 sequence is CASSPIGLAGGVETQYF. Written as DNA, the CDR3 is TGTGCCAGCAGCCCGATCGGACTAGCGGGAGGGGTCGAGACCCAGTACTTC.

The chain employs TRBV6-2 or TRBV6-3 and TRBJ1-2, with 7 bases matching TRBD1. The CDR3 is 15 amino acids. The V gene's germline CDR1 is MNHEY and CDR2 SVGEGT. V lost 4 bases and J lost 7; bases outside the gene matches: 12. CDR3 sequence (DNA): TGTGCCAGCAGTTCCCACGACAGGGCTGCGGGTGGCTACACCTTC. This encodes CASSSHDRAAGGYTF.

This chain uses TRBV9 with TRBJ1-2, with D possibly TRBD1 on 5 matching bases. The CDR3 contains 16 residues. Germline V lookup: CDR1 SGDLS, CDR2 YYNGEE. V gave up 3 bases and J gave up 0 bases, with 15 bases separating them. In nucleotides, the CDR3 is TGTGCCAGCAGCGCCCTCCCGGGACCCTCTAACTATGGCTACACCTTC. Amino acid sequence: CASSALPGPSNYGYTF.